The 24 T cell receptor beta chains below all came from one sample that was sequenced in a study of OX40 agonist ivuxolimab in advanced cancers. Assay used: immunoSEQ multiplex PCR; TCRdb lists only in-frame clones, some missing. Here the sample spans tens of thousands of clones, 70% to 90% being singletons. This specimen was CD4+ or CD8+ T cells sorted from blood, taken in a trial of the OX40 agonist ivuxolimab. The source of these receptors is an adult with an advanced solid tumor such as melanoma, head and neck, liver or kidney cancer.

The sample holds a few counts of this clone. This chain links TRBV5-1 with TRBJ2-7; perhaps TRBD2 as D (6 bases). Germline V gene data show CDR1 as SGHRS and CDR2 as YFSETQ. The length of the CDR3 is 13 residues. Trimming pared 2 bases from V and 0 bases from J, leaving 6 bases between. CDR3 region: CASSFGSSYEQYF. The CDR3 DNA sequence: TGCGCCAGCAGCTTCGGGAGCTCCTACGAGCAGTACTTC. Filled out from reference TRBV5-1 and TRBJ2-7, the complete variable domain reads KAGVTQTPRYLIKTRGQQVTLSCSPISGHRSVSWYQQTPGQGLQFLFEYFSETQRNKGNFPGRFSGRQFSNSRSEMNVSTLELGDSALYLCASSFGSSYEQYFGPGTRLTVT.

The CDR3 DNA is TGTGCCAGCAGCTTAGGCACAGGACAGACCTATGGCTACACCTTC. Amino acids: CASSLGTGQTYGYTF. The chain carries TRBV7-9 and TRBJ1-2; D possibly corresponds to TRBD1 (6 bases). Per the germline V gene, CDR1 is SEHNR and CDR2 is FQNEAQ (reference sequence). V lost 1 base and J 4 bases, leaving 13 bases between the germline ends. There are 15 residues in the CDR3.

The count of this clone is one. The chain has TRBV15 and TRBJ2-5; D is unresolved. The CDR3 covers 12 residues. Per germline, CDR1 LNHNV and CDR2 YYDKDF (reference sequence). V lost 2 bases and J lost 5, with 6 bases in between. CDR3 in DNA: TGTGCCACCAGCAGATCCCTTGAGACCCAGTACTTC. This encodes CATSRSLETQYF. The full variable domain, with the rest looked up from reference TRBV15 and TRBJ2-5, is DAMVIQNPRYQVTQFGKPVTLSCSQTLNHNVMYWYQQKSSQAPKLLFHYYDKDFNNEADTPDNFQSRRPNTSFCFLDIRSPGLGDTAMYLCATSRSLETQYFGPGTRLLVL.

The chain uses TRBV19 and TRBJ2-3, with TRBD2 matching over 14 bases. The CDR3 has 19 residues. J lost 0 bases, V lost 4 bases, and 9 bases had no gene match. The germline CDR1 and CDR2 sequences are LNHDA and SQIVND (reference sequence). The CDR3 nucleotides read TGTGCCAGTAGTACGCCGACTAGCGGGAGGGGATTTAGCACAGATACGCAGTATTTT. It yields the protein CASSTPTSGRGFSTDTQYF.

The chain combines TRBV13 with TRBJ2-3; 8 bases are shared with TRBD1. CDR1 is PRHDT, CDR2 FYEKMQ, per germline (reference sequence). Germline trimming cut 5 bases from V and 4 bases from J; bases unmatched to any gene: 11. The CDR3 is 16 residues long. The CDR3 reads CASSLTRQGYSDTQYF. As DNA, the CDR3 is TGTGCCAGCAGCCTCACTAGACAGGGGTACTCAGATACGCAGTATTTT.

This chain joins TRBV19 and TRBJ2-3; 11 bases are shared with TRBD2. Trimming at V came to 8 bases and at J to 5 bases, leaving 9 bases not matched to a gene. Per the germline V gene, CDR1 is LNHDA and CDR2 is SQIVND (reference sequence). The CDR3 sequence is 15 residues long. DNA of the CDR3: TGTGCCAGTTCATTCGCAACTAGCGGGGGAGATACGCAGTATTTT. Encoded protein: CASSFATSGGDTQYF.

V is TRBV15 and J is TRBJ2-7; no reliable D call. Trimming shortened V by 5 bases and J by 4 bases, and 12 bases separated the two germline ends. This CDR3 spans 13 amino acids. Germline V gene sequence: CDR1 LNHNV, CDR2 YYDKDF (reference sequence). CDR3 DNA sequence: TGTGCCACCAGCGAAGAAAAGGAGTACGAGCAGTACTTC. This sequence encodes CATSEEKEYEQYF.

The CDR3 loop is CASSLGSGGDTDTQYF. The CDR3 bases are TGCGCCAGCAGCTTGGGTAGCGGCGGGGACACAGATACGCAGTATTTT. The chain couples TRBV5-1 to TRBJ2-3; the D gene is possibly TRBD2 (6 bases). Germline V gene data show CDR1 as SGHRS and CDR2 as YFSETQ. The CDR3 is 16 amino acids. The V end lost 0 bases, the J end lost 2 bases, and 13 bases lay between the germline ends.

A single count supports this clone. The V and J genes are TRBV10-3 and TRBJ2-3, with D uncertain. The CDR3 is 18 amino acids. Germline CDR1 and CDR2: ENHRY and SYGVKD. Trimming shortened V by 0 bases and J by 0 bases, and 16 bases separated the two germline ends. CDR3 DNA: TGTGCCATCAGTGAGTCGATAGGGCAGGCTTCTAGCACAGATACGCAGTATTTT. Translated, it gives CAISESIGQASSTDTQYF.

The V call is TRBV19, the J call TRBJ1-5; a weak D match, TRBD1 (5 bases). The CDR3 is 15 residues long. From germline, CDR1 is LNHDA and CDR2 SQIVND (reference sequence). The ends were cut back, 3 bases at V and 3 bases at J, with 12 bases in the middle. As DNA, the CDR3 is TGTGCCAGTAGTATCGGGGGGGGACCCAATCAGCCCCAGCATTTT. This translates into CASSIGGGPNQPQHF. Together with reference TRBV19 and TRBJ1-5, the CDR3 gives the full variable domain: DGGITQSPKYLFRKEGQNVTLSCEQNLNHDAMYWYRQDPGQGLRLIYYSQIVNDFQKGDIAEGYSVSREKKESFPLTVTSAQKNPTAFYLCASSIGGGPNQPQHFGDGTRLSIL.

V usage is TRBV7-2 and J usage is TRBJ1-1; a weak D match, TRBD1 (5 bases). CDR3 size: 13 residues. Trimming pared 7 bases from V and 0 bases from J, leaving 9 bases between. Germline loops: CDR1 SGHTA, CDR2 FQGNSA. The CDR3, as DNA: TGTGCCAGCAACGTAGGGGTGAACACTGAAGCTTTCTTT. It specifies CASNVGVNTEAFF.

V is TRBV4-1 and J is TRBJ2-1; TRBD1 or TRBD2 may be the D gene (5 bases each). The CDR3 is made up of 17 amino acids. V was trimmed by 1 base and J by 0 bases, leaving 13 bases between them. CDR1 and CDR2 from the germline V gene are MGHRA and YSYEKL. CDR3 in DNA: TGCGCCAGCAGCCAAGTTGGTTCGGGACGCTCCTACAATGAGCAGTTCTTC. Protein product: CASSQVGSGRSYNEQFF.

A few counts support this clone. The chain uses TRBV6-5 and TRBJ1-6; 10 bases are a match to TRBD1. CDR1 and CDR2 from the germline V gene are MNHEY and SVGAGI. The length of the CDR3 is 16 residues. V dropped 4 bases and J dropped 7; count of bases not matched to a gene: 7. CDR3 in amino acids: CASSLTTGGWNSPLHF. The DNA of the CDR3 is TGTGCCAGCAGTTTAACGACAGGGGGCTGGAATTCACCCCTCCACTTT.

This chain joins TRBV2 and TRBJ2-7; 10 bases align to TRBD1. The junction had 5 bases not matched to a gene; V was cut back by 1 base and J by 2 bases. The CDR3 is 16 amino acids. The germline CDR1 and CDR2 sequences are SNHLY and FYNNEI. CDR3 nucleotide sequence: TGTGCCAGCAGTGAAGGGGGGACAGGGGCCGCCTACGAGCAGTACTTC. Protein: CASSEGGTGAAYEQYF.

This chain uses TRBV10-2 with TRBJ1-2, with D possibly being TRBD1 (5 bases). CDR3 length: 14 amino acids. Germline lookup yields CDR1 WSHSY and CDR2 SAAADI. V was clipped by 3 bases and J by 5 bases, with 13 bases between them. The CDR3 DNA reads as TGCGCCAGCAGTGACCCCGGGGCTCATTATGGCTACACCTTC. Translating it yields CASSDPGAHYGYTF.

DNA for the CDR3: TGTGCCAGCAGCTTGGGACCCTATAGCGGGGGAAACACAGATACGCAGTATTTT. Protein product: CASSLGPYSGGNTDTQYF. The rearrangement uses TRBV5-6 and TRBJ2-3, with TRBD2 matching over 9 bases. The ends lost 0 bases at V and 2 bases at J; junction bases unmatched: 10. Germline assignment: CDR1 SGHDT and CDR2 YYEEEE. This CDR3 is 18 amino acids long. Filled out from reference TRBV5-6 and TRBJ2-3, the complete variable domain reads DAGVTQSPTHLIKTRGQQVTLRCSPKSGHDTVSWYQQALGQGPQFIFQYYEEEERQRGNFPDRFSGHQFPNYSSELNVNALLLGDSALYLCASSLGPYSGGNTDTQYFGPGTRLTVL.

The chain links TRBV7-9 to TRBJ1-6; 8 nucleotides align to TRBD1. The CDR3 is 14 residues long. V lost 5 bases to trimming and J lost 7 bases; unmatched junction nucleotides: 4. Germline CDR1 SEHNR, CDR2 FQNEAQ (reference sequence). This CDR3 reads CASSPDRVNSPLHF. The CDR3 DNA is TGTGCCAGCAGCCCGGACAGGGTGAATTCACCCCTCCACTTT.

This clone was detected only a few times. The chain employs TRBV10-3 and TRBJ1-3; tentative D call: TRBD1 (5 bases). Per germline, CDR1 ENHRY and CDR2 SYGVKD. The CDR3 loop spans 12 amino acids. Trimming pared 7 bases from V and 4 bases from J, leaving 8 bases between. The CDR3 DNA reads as TGTGCCATCAAGACAGAAGGAAACACCATATATTTT. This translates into CAIKTEGNTIYF.

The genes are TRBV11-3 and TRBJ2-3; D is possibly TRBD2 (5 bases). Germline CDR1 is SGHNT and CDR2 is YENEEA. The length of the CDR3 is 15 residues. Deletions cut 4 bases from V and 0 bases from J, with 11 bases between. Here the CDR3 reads CASSSGWTSTDTQYF. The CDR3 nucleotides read TGTGCCAGCAGCTCCGGGTGGACTAGCACAGATACGCAGTATTTT.

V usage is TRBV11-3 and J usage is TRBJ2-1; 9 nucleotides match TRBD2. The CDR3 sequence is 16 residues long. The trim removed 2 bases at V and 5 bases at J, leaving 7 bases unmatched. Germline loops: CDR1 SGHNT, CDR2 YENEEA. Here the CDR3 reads CASSLQQTSGHNEQFF. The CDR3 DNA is TGTGCCAGCAGCTTACAGCAAACTAGCGGGCACAATGAGCAGTTCTTC.

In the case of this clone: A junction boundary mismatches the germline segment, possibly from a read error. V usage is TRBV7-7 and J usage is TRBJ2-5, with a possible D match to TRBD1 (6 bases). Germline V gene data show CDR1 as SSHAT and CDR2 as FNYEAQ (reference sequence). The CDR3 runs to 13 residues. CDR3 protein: CASSSDRQETQYF. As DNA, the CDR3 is TGTGCTAGCAGCTCGGACAGACAAGAGACCCAGTACTTC.

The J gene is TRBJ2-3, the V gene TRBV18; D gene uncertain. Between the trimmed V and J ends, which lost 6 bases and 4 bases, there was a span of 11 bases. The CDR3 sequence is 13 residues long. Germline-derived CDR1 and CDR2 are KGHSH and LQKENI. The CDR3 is CASSLREADTQYF. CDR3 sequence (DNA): TGTGCCAGCTCGCTACGTGAGGCAGATACGCAGTATTTT.

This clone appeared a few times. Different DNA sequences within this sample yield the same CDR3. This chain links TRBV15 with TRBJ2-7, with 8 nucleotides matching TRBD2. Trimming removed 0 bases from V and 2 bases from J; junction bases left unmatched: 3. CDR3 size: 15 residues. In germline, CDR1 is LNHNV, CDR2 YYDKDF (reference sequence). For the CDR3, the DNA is TGTGCCACCAGCAGAGATGATAGCGGGACCTACGAGCAGTACTTC. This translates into CATSRDDSGTYEQYF.

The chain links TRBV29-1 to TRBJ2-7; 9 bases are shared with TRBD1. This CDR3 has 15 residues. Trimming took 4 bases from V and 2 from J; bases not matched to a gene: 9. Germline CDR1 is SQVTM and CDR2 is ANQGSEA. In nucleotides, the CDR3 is TGCAGCGTTGCCGCCGGGACAGGGAGCCCCTACGAGCAGTACTTC. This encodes CSVAAGTGSPYEQYF.